This T cell receptor beta chain was observed in a study of shared clonotypes between healthy human individuals. General study findings and limits: When compared with the clonotypes that were shared by all four sorted-subset donors, the non-shared clonotypes turned out to have lower generation probabilities.

As concerns this clone: Its antigen is unknown.

Profiling relied on immunoSEQ multiplex PCR, and the TCRdb table lists in-frame clones only, not all of them. The data hold approximately 2,300,000 clones, with just under 95% observed a single time. V shed 7 bases and J shed 0 bases, with 20 bases lying between them. The CDR3 extends over 17 amino acids. CDR1 is SGHNT, CDR2 YYREEE, per germline (reference sequence). This sequence was found in a man aged 18 to 35 in good health. Some clones in this sample may be carry-over from other donors' samples. J is TRBJ2-1 and V is TRBV5-4, with TRBD2 as a possible D gene (6 bases). Sequenced material: naive CD4+ T cells from PBMCs. The subset: CD45RA+ positively selected. The CDR3 DNA reads TGTGCCAGCTCGAAGGCAGAAGGAGGGAGCTCCTACAATGAGCAGTTCTTC. Translating it yields CASSKAEGGSSYNEQFF.